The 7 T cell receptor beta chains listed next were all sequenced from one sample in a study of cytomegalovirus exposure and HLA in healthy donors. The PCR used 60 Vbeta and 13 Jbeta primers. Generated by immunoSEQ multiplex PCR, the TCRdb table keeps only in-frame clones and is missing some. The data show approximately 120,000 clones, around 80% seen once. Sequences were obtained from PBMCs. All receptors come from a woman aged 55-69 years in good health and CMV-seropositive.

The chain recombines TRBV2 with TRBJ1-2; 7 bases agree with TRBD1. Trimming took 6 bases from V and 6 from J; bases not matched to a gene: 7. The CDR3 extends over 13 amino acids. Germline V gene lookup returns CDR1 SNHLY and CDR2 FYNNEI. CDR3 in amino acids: CASRTDRADGYTF. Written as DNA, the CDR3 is TGTGCCAGCAGAACAGACAGGGCTGATGGCTACACCTTC.

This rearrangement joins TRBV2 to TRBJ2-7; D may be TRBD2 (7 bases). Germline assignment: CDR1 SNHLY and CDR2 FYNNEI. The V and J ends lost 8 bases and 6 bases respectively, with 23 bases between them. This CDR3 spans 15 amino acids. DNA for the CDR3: TGTGCCAGCCGACACGTGCGGGGGACATCACCCGAGCAGTACTTC. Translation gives CASRHVRGTSPEQYF.

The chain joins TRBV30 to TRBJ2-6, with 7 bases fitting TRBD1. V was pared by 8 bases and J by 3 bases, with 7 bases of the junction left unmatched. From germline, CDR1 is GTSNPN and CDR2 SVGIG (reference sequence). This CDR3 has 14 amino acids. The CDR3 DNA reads TGTGCCGGACTCAGGGGGAGTGGGGCCAACGTCCTGACTTTC. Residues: CAGLRGSGANVLTF.

CDR3 coding DNA: TGTGCCAGCAGCTTACTGGGTTGGGCAGGGAAGTCTGGGGCCAACGTCCTGACTTTC. Residues: CASSLLGWAGKSGANVLTF. V is TRBV7-2 and J is TRBJ2-6, with D perhaps matching TRBD1 (5 bases). V dropped 2 bases and J dropped 1 base, with 18 bases sitting between them. Germline CDR1 SGHTA, CDR2 FQGNSA. The CDR3 contains 19 residues.

The CDR3 protein is CSVEGRGTATEQFF. CDR3 bases: TGCAGCGTTGAAGGAAGGGGGACAGCCACCGAGCAGTTCTTC. This chain links TRBV29-1 with TRBJ2-1; 7 nucleotides align to TRBD1. The CDR3 covers 14 residues. J gave up 10 bases and V 1 base, and 10 bases lay outside the gene matches. The germline V gene encodes CDR1 SQVTM and CDR2 ANQGSEA.

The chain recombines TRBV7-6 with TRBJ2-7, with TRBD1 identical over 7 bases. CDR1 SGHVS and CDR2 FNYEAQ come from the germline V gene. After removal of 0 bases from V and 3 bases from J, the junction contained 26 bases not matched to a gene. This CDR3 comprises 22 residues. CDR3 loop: CASSLASLRRPACKRTGYEQYF. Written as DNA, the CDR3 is TGTGCCAGCAGCTTAGCTAGTTTGCGCCGGCCGGCGTGCAAAAGGACAGGCTACGAGCAGTACTTC. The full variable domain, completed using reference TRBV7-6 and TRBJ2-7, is GAGVSQSPRYKVTKRGQDVALRCDPISGHVSLYWYRQALGQGPEFLTYFNYEAQQDKSGLPNDRFSAERPEGSISTLTIQRTEQRDSAMYRCASSLASLRRPACKRTGYEQYFGPGTRLTVT.

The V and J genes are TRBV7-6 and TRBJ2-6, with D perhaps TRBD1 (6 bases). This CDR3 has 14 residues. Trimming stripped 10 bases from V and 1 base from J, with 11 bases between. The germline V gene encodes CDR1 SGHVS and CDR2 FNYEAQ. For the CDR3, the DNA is TGTGCCACAACCCAGGGGTCTGGGGCCAACGTCCTGACTTTC. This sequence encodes CATTQGSGANVLTF.